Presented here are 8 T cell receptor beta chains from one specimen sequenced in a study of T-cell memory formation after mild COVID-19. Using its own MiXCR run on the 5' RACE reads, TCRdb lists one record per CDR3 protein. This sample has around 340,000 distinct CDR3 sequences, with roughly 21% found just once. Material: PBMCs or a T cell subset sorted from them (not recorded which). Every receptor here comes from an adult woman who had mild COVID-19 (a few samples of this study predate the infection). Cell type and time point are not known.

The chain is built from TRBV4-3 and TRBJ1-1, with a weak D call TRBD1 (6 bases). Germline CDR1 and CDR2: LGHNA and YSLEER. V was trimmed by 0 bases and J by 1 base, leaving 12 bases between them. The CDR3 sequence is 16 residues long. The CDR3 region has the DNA TGCGCCAGCAGCCAAGATTCGGGACACTCGAACACTGAAGCTTTCTTT. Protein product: CASSQDSGHSNTEAFF.

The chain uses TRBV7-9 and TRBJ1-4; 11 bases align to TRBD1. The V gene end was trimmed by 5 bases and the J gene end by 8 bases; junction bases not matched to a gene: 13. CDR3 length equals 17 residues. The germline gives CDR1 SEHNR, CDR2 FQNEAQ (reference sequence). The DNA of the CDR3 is TGTGCCAGCAGCCTTGGGACAGGGGGAGAAAAGGGCGAAAAACTGTTTTTT. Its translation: CASSLGTGGEKGEKLFF.

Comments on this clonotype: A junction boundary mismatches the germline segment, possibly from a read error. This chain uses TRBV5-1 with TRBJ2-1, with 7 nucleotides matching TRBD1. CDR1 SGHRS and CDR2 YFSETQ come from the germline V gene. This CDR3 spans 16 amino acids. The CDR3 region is CASILTAGTVYNEQFF. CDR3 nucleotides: TGCGCCAGCATCTTGACTGCCGGGACAGTTTACAATGAGCAGTTCTTC.

CDR3 in amino acids: CSVESAPWITDTQYF. CDR3 coding DNA: TGCAGCGTTGAATCAGCTCCTTGGATCACAGATACGCAGTATTTT. The chain joins TRBV29-1 to TRBJ2-3; D is unresolved. The germline CDR1 and CDR2 sequences are SQVTM and ANQGSEA. With 2 bases removed from V and 2 bases from J, the gap between germline ends came to 14 bases. The CDR3 runs to 15 residues.

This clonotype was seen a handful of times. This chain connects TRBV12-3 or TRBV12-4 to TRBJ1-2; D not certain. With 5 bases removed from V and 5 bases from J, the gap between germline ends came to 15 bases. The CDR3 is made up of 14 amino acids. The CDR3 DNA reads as TGTGCCAGCAGTCCAAGGAGTGAAGCATATGGCTACACCTTC. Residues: CASSPRSEAYGYTF.

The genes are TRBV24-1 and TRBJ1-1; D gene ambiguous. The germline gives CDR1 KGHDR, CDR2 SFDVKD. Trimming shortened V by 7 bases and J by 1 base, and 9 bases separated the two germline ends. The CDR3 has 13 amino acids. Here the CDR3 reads CATRREGNTEAFF. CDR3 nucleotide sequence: TGTGCCACCAGACGAGAGGGGAACACTGAAGCTTTCTTT.

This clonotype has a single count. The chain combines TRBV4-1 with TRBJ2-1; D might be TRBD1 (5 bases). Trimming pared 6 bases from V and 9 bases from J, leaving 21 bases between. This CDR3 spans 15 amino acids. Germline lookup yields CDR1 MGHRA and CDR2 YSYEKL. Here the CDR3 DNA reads TGCGCCAGCAGACCTAATACAGGAGTTGGGCTTGAGCAGTTCTTC. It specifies CASRPNTGVGLEQFF.

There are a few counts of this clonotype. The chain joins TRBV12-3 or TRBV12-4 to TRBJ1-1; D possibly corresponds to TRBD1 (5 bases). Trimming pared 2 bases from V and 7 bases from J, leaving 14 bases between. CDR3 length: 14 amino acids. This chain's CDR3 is CASSLQGLRLEAFF. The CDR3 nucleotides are TGTGCCAGCAGTTTACAGGGTCTGAGACTTGAAGCTTTCTTT.